Each of the 3 T cell receptor beta chains below was sequenced from the same sample in a study of PD-1 blockade in classical Hodgkin lymphoma. Measured with immunoSEQ multiplex PCR; TCRdb has only the in-frame clones, and not every one. The table lists 40,000 or so clones, over 80% of them singletons. No patient escaped relapse after autologous stem cell transplantation, and brentuximab vedotin exposure varied. The sequencing used peripheral blood mononuclear cells (PBMCs), collected at baseline. These receptors all come from a human donor with classical Hodgkin lymphoma.

The CDR3 sequence: CASSLVGGTGIYEQYF. The CDR3 region has the DNA TGTGCCAGCAGCTTGGTCGGGGGGACAGGGATCTACGAGCAGTACTTC. The J gene is TRBJ2-7, the V gene TRBV7-9; 9 bases fit TRBD1. Germline CDR1 reads SEHNR; CDR2 reads FQNEAQ (reference sequence). V dropped 3 bases and J dropped 3; count of bases not matched to a gene: 9. The CDR3 length is 16 residues. Filled out from reference TRBV7-9 and TRBJ2-7, the complete variable domain reads DTGVSQNPRHKITKRGQNVTFRCDPISEHNRLYWYRQTLGQGPEFLTYFQNEAQLEKSRLLSDRFSAERPKGSFSTLEIQRTEQGDSAMYLCASSLVGGTGIYEQYFGPGTRLTVT.

The chain links TRBV19 to TRBJ1-2; perhaps TRBD1 as D (6 bases). Trimming took off 3 bases at V and 5 bases at J, with 22 bases between the two ends. The CDR3 length is 17 residues. Germline values: CDR1 LNHDA, CDR2 SQIVND (reference sequence). The CDR3 reads CASSIFSGDGVGYGYTF. The CDR3 coding sequence is TGTGCCAGTAGTATCTTCTCAGGGGACGGGGTCGGGTATGGCTACACCTTC.

The genes are TRBV7-3 and TRBJ2-2, with a weak D call TRBD2 (6 bases). Germline CDR1 is SGHTA and CDR2 is FQGTGA. The CDR3 totals 15 residues. Trimming took off 1 base at V and 4 bases at J, with 10 bases between the two ends. The chain's CDR3 is CASSLSGDPTGELFF. The CDR3, as DNA: TGTGCCAGCAGCTTAAGCGGGGACCCCACCGGGGAGCTGTTTTTT.